What follows describes a single T cell receptor (beta chain). Sequencing used immunoSEQ multiplex PCR; TCRdb keeps in-frame clones, though not all of them. The repertoire holds 80,000 to 85,000 clones, about 84% seen once, with under 15% in the top ten. The sample belongs to a study of blood T cell repertoires in COVID-19. V trimming: 2 bases; J trimming: 2 bases; junction bases outside the gene matches: 2. The CDR3 has 14 amino acids. Per germline, CDR1 LGHDT and CDR2 YNNKEL (reference sequence). The sequencing input was peripheral blood. The chain carries TRBV3-1 (or the pseudogene TRBV3-2) and TRBJ2-7; 8 nucleotides agree with TRBD2. This clonotype originated in a human donor in a cohort sampled during active COVID-19. The CDR3 coding sequence is TGTGCCAGCAGCCAAACGGGACTAGCCTACGAGCAGTACTTC. It codes for CASSQTGLAYEQYF.